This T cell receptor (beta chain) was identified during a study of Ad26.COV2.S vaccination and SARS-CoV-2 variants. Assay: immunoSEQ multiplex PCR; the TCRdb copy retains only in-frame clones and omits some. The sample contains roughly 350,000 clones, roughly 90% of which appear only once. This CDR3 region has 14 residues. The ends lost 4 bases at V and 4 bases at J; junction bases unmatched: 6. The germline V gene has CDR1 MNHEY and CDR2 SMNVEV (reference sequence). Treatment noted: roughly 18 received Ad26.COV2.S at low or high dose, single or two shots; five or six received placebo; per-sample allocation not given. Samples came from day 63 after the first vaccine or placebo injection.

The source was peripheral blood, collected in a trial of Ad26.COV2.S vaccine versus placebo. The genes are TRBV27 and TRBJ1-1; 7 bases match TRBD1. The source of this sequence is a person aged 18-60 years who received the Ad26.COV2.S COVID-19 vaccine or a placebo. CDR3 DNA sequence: TGTGCCAGCAGTTGGACAGGAGGCGGCACTGAAGCTTTCTTT. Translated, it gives CASSWTGGGTEAFF.